This T cell receptor (beta chain) emerged from a study of cytomegalovirus exposure and HLA in healthy donors. Study overall: Genotyping showed around 81% of fewer than 500 donors falling in the Caucasian-associated ancestry cluster.

The primer mix had 60 Vbeta and 13 Jbeta primers. The data were produced by immunoSEQ multiplex PCR, yet TCRdb's version contains in-frame clones alone and is incomplete. Found here are about 100,000 clones, roughly three fifths of them singletons; the top ten hold around 4.8%. This clone was seen only a few times. What it binds is unknown. This donor had no CMV serostatus on record. Whole-study findings and limits: In vitro checks showed that a few CMV-associated chains really do target CMV antigens.

The specimen sequenced was PBMCs. The TCR comes from a human donor in good health.

The DNA for the CDR3 is TGTGCCAGCAGCGCACGGACTAAACGCCTTGCCCATGAGCAGTTCTTC. It encodes CASSARTKRLAHEQFF. The chain couples TRBV9 to TRBJ2-1, with TRBD2 as a possible D gene (6 bases). This CDR3 is 16 amino acids long. Trimming took 3 bases from V and 8 from J, leaving 21 bases between them. Germline CDR1 and CDR2: SGDLS and YYNGEE.